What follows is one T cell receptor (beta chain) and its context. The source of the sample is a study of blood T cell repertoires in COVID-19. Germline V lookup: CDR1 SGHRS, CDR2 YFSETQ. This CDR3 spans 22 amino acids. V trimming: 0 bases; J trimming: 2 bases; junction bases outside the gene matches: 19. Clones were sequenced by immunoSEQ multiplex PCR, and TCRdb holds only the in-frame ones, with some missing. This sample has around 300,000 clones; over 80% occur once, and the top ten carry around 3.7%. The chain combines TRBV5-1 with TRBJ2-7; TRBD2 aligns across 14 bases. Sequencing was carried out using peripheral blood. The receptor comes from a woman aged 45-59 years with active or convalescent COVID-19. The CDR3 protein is CASSLAGKISGTSGRGAYEQYF. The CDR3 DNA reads TGCGCCAGCAGCTTGGCCGGAAAAATCTCCGGGACTAGCGGGAGAGGGGCCTACGAGCAGTACTTC.